This TCR beta chain derives from a study of shared clonotypes between healthy human individuals. A CD45RA-negative memory subset and a CD45RA+ naive subset were separated from the CD4+ cells. Sequenced by immunoSEQ multiplex PCR; TCRdb stores in-frame clones only, minus some. This table holds over 2 million clones, 85% to 95% found once. Per the germline V gene, CDR1 is ENHRY and CDR2 is SYGVKD. The ends were cut back, 3 bases at V and 4 bases at J, with 10 bases in the middle. This CDR3 spans 13 amino acids. Sequencing was performed on naive CD4+ T cells sorted from blood. Subset in this sample: CD45RA+ positively selected. This sequence was found in a man between 18 and 35 years old in good health. The genes are TRBV10-3 and TRBJ2-7; D gene ambiguous. For the CDR3, the DNA is TGTGCCATCAGTGATGTGTTGATTTACGAGCAGTACTTC. As protein: CAISDVLIYEQYF.